This TCR beta chain was identified during a study of shared clonotypes between healthy human individuals. Study-wide findings and caveats: The low donor count limited represented genetic and exposure-history diversity.

Assay: immunoSEQ multiplex PCR; the TCRdb copy retains only in-frame clones and omits some. The table includes roughly 2.5 million clones, approximately 90% detected once. Germline CDR1 is MNHNY and CDR2 is SVGAGI (reference sequence). Trimming left V 8 bases short and J 7 bases short, with 21 bases between. The CDR3 is made up of 15 amino acids. Concerning this clone itself: Its antigen is currently unknown.

Only Caucasian adults living in Nashville, Tennessee made up the donor group. The sample taken for sequencing was naive CD4+ T cells sorted from blood. The sample's subset: CD45RA+ positively selected. This chain uses TRBV6-6 with TRBJ1-5, with D possibly being TRBD1 (6 bases). This receptor was obtained from a man aged 18 to 30 in good health. The CDR3 nucleotides are TGTGCCAGCTTACAGGGTGGTTTGTTAGTGCAGCCCCAGCATTTT. Protein sequence: CASLQGGLLVQPQHF.